Listed below are T cell receptor beta chains from one sample, sequenced in a study of identical twins. TCRdb analysed the 5' RACE reads with MiXCR anew, one entry per CDR3 protein. This sample has 540,000 or so distinct CDR3 sequences, with about a fifth found just once. These same records also appear under a second study, on yellow fever vaccine responses in identical twins.

Sequencing was carried out using CD4+ T cells sorted from blood. The receptor source for this set is a woman in her late teens or twenties in good health. The CDR3 runs from the conserved cysteine through the conserved F or W. D genes are given only for firm matches. Clone size is given for some rows only: seen once, a few or many times, or a class if the clone is expanded.

clone size: few
J gene: TRBJ2-1
D gene: -
V gene: TRBV7-9
CDR3 protein: CASNPIPTENYNEQFF
CDR3 DNA: TGTGCCAGCAACCCTATCCCGACAGAGAACTACAATGAGCAGTTCTTC

clone size: -
J gene: TRBJ2-5
D gene: TRBD2
V gene: TRBV14
CDR3 protein: CASSPTSGGWETQYF
CDR3 DNA: TGTGCCAGCAGTCCGACTAGCGGGGGATGGGAGACCCAGTACTTC

clone size: few
J gene: TRBJ2-7
D gene: TRBD2
V gene: TRBV4-1
CDR3 protein: CASSQGLAGVGEQYF
CDR3 DNA: TGCGCCAGCAGCCAAGGACTAGCGGGAGTTGGCGAGCAGTACTTC

clone size: few
J gene: TRBJ1-1
D gene: -
V gene: TRBV28
CDR3 protein: CASHTSVNTEAFF
CDR3 DNA: TGTGCCAGCCATACTTCAGTGAACACTGAAGCTTTCTTT

clone size: many
J gene: TRBJ1-4
D gene: -
V gene: TRBV7-2
CDR3 protein: CASSLQWGEKLFF
CDR3 DNA: TGTGCCAGCAGCCTACAATGGGGAGAAAAACTGTTTTTT

clone size: -
J gene: TRBJ1-6
D gene: -
V gene: TRBV6-6
CDR3 protein: CASSPTLDSPLHF
CDR3 DNA: TGTGCCAGCAGCCCCACTTTAGATTCACCCCTCCACTTT

clone size: few
J gene: TRBJ1-2
D gene: -
V gene: TRBV3-1
CDR3 protein: CASMGVWGNGYGYTF
CDR3 DNA: TGTGCCAGCATGGGTGTTTGGGGAAATGGCTATGGCTACACCTTC

clone size: -
J gene: TRBJ2-1
D gene: TRBD2
V gene: TRBV24-1
CDR3 protein: CATSDPARGGPYNEQFF
CDR3 DNA: TGTGCCACCAGTGACCCAGCGCGGGGGGGCCCCTACAATGAGCAGTTCTTC

clone size: -
J gene: TRBJ2-5
D gene: TRBD1
V gene: TRBV12-3/TRBV12-4
CDR3 protein: CASRLTGEETQYF
CDR3 DNA: TGTGCCAGCAGGCTTACAGGGGAAGAGACCCAGTACTTC

clone size: few
J gene: TRBJ2-1
D gene: TRBD2
V gene: TRBV6-5
CDR3 protein: CASSYSTQGLAGGPNEQFF
CDR3 DNA: TGTGCCAGCAGTTACTCGACCCAGGGACTAGCGGGGGGGCCGAATGAGCAGTTCTTC

clone size: few
J gene: TRBJ2-7
D gene: TRBD2
V gene: TRBV12-3/TRBV12-4
CDR3 protein: CASSLDSRGTARDEQYF
CDR3 DNA: TGTGCCAGCAGTCTTGACTCGCGGGGGACGGCTCGGGACGAGCAGTACTTC

clone size: -
J gene: TRBJ2-1
D gene: -
V gene: TRBV18
CDR3 protein: CASSPPTGGYNEQFF
CDR3 DNA: TGTGCCAGCTCACCACCGACAGGTGGCTACAATGAGCAGTTCTTC

clone size: few
J gene: TRBJ2-1
D gene: TRBD2
V gene: TRBV20-1
CDR3 protein: CSARDQRGGSQFF
CDR3 DNA: TGCAGTGCTAGAGATCAGCGGGGGGGCTCGCAGTTCTTC

clone size: few
J gene: TRBJ2-7
D gene: -
V gene: TRBV12-3/TRBV12-4
CDR3 protein: CASTPDSGSYEQYF
CDR3 DNA: TGTGCCAGCACCCCTGACAGTGGCTCCTACGAGCAGTACTTC

clone size: few
J gene: TRBJ1-1
D gene: -
V gene: TRBV4-1
CDR3 protein: CASGQGGNTEAFF
CDR3 DNA: TGCGCCAGCGGCCAAGGGGGGAACACTGAAGCTTTCTTT

clone size: few
J gene: TRBJ2-7
D gene: TRBD2
V gene: TRBV5-1
CDR3 protein: CASSLALLSGSPLEQYF
CDR3 DNA: TGCGCCAGCAGCTTGGCCCTACTTAGCGGGAGCCCCCTCGAGCAGTACTTC

clone size: few
J gene: TRBJ1-5
D gene: -
V gene: TRBV2
CDR3 protein: CASSPGPIQGQPQHF
CDR3 DNA: TGTGCCAGCAGTCCGGGCCCCATTCAGGGTCAGCCCCAGCATTTT

clone size: few
J gene: TRBJ1-1
D gene: -
V gene: TRBV5-1
CDR3 protein: CASSLEGAVMNTEAFF
CDR3 DNA: TGCGCCAGCAGCTTGGAGGGCGCAGTCATGAACACTGAAGCTTTCTTT

clone size: -
J gene: TRBJ2-1
D gene: -
V gene: TRBV27
CDR3 protein: CASSLRGQGWRNEQFF
CDR3 DNA: TGTGCCAGCAGTTTAAGGGGTCAGGGGTGGAGGAATGAGCAGTTCTTC

clone size: -
J gene: TRBJ2-1
D gene: -
V gene: TRBV11-2
CDR3 protein: CASSKGLPGGSYNEQFF
CDR3 DNA: TGTGCCAGCAGCAAGGGACTTCCCGGCGGATCCTACAATGAGCAGTTCTTC

clone size: -
J gene: TRBJ2-7
D gene: TRBD1
V gene: TRBV11-3
CDR3 protein: CASSFGTGGTYEQYF
CDR3 DNA: TGTGCCAGCAGCTTCGGGACAGGGGGCACCTACGAGCAGTACTTC

clone size: -
J gene: TRBJ2-2
D gene: -
V gene: TRBV10-3
CDR3 protein: CAISGATSNGELFF
CDR3 DNA: TGTGCCATCAGCGGAGCAACAAGTAACGGGGAGCTGTTTTTT

clone size: -
J gene: TRBJ2-5
D gene: -
V gene: TRBV6-2/TRBV6-3
CDR3 protein: CATLRRPQETQYF
CDR3 DNA: TGTGCCACCCTAAGACGGCCCCAAGAGACCCAGTACTTC

clone size: -
J gene: TRBJ1-6
D gene: -
V gene: TRBV10-1
CDR3 protein: CASGAGVNSPLHF
CDR3 DNA: TGCGCCAGCGGTGCGGGGGTTAATTCACCCCTCCACTTT

clone size: -
J gene: TRBJ1-1
D gene: TRBD1
V gene: TRBV5-8
CDR3 protein: CASKRGQGRAEAFF
CDR3 DNA: TGTGCCAGCAAACGGGGACAGGGTCGAGCTGAAGCTTTCTTT

clone size: -
J gene: TRBJ2-7
D gene: TRBD1
V gene: TRBV10-3
CDR3 protein: CAISGQATLSYEQYF
CDR3 DNA: TGTGCCATCAGCGGACAGGCGACACTCTCCTACGAGCAGTACTTC

clone size: -
J gene: TRBJ2-7
D gene: TRBD2
V gene: TRBV5-1
CDR3 protein: CASSLRREVYEQYF
CDR3 DNA: TGCGCCAGCAGCTTACGGCGGGAGGTCTACGAGCAGTACTTC

clone size: few
J gene: TRBJ2-7
D gene: TRBD1
V gene: TRBV10-3
CDR3 protein: CAISPDRGQTHEQYF
CDR3 DNA: TGTGCCATCAGTCCTGACAGGGGGCAGACCCACGAGCAGTACTTC

clone size: few
J gene: TRBJ1-5
D gene: -
V gene: TRBV20-1
CDR3 protein: CSARDRLEPQHF
CDR3 DNA: TGCAGTGCTAGAGACCGCCTTGAGCCCCAGCATTTT

clone size: few
J gene: TRBJ1-2
D gene: -
V gene: TRBV28
CDR3 protein: CASSLAGPPNYGYTF
CDR3 DNA: TGTGCCAGCAGTTTGGCAGGTCCTCCTAACTATGGCTACACCTTC

clone size: -
J gene: TRBJ1-1
D gene: TRBD1
V gene: TRBV7-8
CDR3 protein: CASSLGWDRASTEAFF
CDR3 DNA: TGTGCCAGCAGCTTAGGTTGGGACAGGGCGAGCACTGAAGCTTTCTTT

clone size: -
J gene: TRBJ2-2
D gene: TRBD2
V gene: TRBV19
CDR3 protein: CASSVSGRLGTGELFF
CDR3 DNA: TGTGCCAGTAGTGTTAGCGGGAGGTTGGGGACCGGGGAGCTGTTTTTT

clone size: -
J gene: TRBJ2-1
D gene: -
V gene: TRBV10-3
CDR3 protein: CAISLAEWGNEQFF
CDR3 DNA: TGTGCCATCAGCTTAGCGGAGTGGGGTAATGAGCAGTTCTTC

clone size: few
J gene: TRBJ2-1
D gene: -
V gene: TRBV12-3/TRBV12-4
CDR3 protein: CASTASGSASYNEQFF
CDR3 DNA: TGTGCCAGCACCGCATCAGGGTCAGCCTCCTACAATGAGCAGTTCTTC

clone size: -
J gene: TRBJ1-1
D gene: -
V gene: TRBV5-1
CDR3 protein: CASSSGVGPTEAFF
CDR3 DNA: TGCGCCAGCAGCTCGGGGGTGGGGCCCACTGAAGCTTTCTTT

clone size: -
J gene: TRBJ1-6
D gene: -
V gene: TRBV18
CDR3 protein: CASSPTFGPDSPLHF
CDR3 DNA: TGTGCCAGCTCGCCCACCTTCGGTCCAGATTCACCCCTCCACTTT

clone size: few
J gene: TRBJ2-1
D gene: TRBD2
V gene: TRBV14
CDR3 protein: CASNQRKTSGSDGRQFF
CDR3 DNA: TGTGCCAGCAACCAACGGAAGACTAGCGGGAGCGACGGCCGGCAGTTCTTC

clone size: once
J gene: TRBJ2-7
D gene: -
V gene: TRBV20-1
CDR3 protein: CSARPPPGDAYEQYF
CDR3 DNA: TGCAGTGCTAGACCCCCTCCGGGGGACGCTTACGAGCAGTACTTC

clone size: -
J gene: TRBJ2-7
D gene: -
V gene: TRBV4-2
CDR3 protein: CASSQKLRDTYEQYF
CDR3 DNA: TGTGCCAGCAGCCAAAAACTGCGGGACACCTACGAGCAGTACTTC